This TCR beta chain is from a study of blood T cell repertoires in COVID-19. Overall study context: Sites in the United States, Italy and Spain provided acute and convalescent COVID-19 samples.

Per the study methods: Reference gene primer amplification gave estimated nucleated cell counts. Some clones are missing from TCRdb's copy, which holds only in-frame ones; the method was immunoSEQ multiplex PCR. V, J and clone size derive from that table, while D and trimming were established from the DNA sequence. The sample lists approximately 180,000 clones, around nine tenths occurring once. Germline V gene lookup returns CDR1 SNHLY and CDR2 FYNNEI. CDR3 length: 15 amino acids. The V gene lost 2 bases and the J gene lost 7 bases, with 14 bases spanning the gap. The receptor was derived from a man in his forties or fifties with active or convalescent COVID-19. The chain uses TRBV2 and TRBJ2-2, with D possibly matching TRBD2 (6 bases). The sample consisted of peripheral blood. CDR3: CASSEFRGKNGELFF. CDR3 nucleotides: TGTGCCAGCAGTGAATTTCGGGGGAAAAACGGGGAGCTGTTTTTT.